A selection of T cell receptor beta chains follows, all from one sample in a study of resident and recirculating memory T cells in vitiligo. Clones were read by immunoSEQ multiplex PCR, and TCRdb kept only the in-frame ones, dropping some. The sample shows 75,000 to 95,000 clones, about 90% of them seen only once. The sample consisted of blood. Every receptor here comes from a male donor with vitiligo. Both conserved end residues are part of each CDR3. A D gene is named only where the DNA matches it firmly. Rows give clone size only sometimes, using once, few, many, or a class for an expanded clone.

clone_size,j_call,d_call,v_call,cdr3_aa,cdr3_nt
.,TRBJ1-4,.,TRBV27,CASSPDRPYEKLFF,TGTGCCAGCAGTCCAGACAGGCCTTACGAAAAACTGTTTTTT
.,TRBJ1-4,TRBD1,TRBV19,CASTTGQGDEKLFF,TGTGCCAGTACTACCGGACAGGGCGATGAAAAACTGTTTTTT
.,TRBJ2-1,TRBD1,TRBV4-2,CASSPTPGTGYNEQFF,TGTGCCAGCAGCCCTACCCCCGGGACAGGCTACAATGAGCAGTTCTTC
.,TRBJ2-7,.,TRBV5-1,CASSLGVSEDEQYF,TGCGCCAGCAGCTTGGGGGTTTCGGAGGACGAGCAGTACTTC
.,TRBJ2-7,.,TRBV10-1,CASRRAFYEQYF,TGCGCCAGCAGGAGGGCTTTCTACGAGCAGTACTTC
.,TRBJ2-7,TRBD2,TRBV4-1,CASSQDSQRDVNEQYF,TGCGCCAGCAGCCAAGATAGCCAGCGGGACGTCAACGAGCAGTACTTC
.,TRBJ2-6,.,TRBV4-1,CASSQVVPGANVLTF,TGCGCCAGCAGCCAAGTAGTCCCCGGGGCCAACGTCCTGACTTTC
.,TRBJ2-7,.,TRBV18,CASSPEFVQYF,TGTGCCAGCTCACCTGAGTTTGTGCAGTACTTC
.,TRBJ1-5,TRBD1,TRBV28,CASRRAGTGMNSNQPQHF,TGTGCCAGCAGAAGGGCCGGGACAGGGATGAATAGCAATCAGCCCCAGCATTTT
.,TRBJ2-5,TRBD2,TRBV10-3,CAISGGEGIQETQYF,TGTGCCATCAGTGGAGGGGAGGGCATCCAAGAGACCCAGTACTTC
once,TRBJ1-2,.,TRBV5-1,CASNDGAGGLRFGYTF,TGCGCCAGCAACGATGGGGCGGGGGGTCTTCGGTTTGGCTACACCTTC
.,TRBJ2-5,TRBD1,TRBV11-3,CASSLGGGGETQYF,TGTGCCAGCAGCTTAGGAGGGGGCGGGGAGACCCAGTACTTC
.,TRBJ2-1,.,TRBV20-1,CSARGALRGFF,TGCAGTGCTAGAGGTGCTCTCCGGGGGTTCTTC
.,TRBJ2-7,TRBD2,TRBV9,CASSAIAGGTYEQYF,TGTGCCAGCAGCGCCATAGCGGGAGGGACCTACGAGCAGTACTTC
.,TRBJ2-1,.,TRBV10-3,CAIGGSGGNYNEQFF,TGTGCCATCGGTGGGAGTGGCGGGAACTACAATGAGCAGTTCTTC
.,TRBJ2-7,.,TRBV19,CASSQGRPTYEQYF,TGTGCCAGTAGTCAGGGCAGACCTACCTACGAGCAGTACTTC